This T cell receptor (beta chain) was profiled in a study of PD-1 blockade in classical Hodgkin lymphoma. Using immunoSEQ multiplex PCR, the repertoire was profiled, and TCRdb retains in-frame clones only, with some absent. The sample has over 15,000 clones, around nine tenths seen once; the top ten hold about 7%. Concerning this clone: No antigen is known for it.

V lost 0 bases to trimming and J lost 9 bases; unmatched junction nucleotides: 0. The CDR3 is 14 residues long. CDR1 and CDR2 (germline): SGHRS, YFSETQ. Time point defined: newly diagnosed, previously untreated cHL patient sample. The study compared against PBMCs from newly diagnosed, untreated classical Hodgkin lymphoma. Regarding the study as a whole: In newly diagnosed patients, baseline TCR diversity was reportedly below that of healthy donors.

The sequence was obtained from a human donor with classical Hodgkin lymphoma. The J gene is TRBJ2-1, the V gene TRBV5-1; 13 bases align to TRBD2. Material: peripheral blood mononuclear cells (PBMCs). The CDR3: CASSLGTSGSEQFF. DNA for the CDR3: TGCGCCAGCAGCTTGGGGACTAGCGGGAGTGAGCAGTTCTTC.